This TCR beta chain emerged from a study of blood T cell repertoires in COVID-19 (TCRdb year 2020). With regard to the full study: Collaborator samples came from the United States, Italy and Spain and covered acute and convalescent phases of COVID-19. Sample metadata almost always included a de-identified subject ID, COVID-19 status, age in years and sex. Where available, HLA class I and class II types were taken from metadata supplied by the sample provider and were not determined by assay-based typing. The prospective study material was composed of cDNA or gDNA derived from T cells, B-cell-depleted T cells, or PBMCs. Samples were obtained from the ongoing ImmuneRACE study (first 160 participants) and from about 1,300 subjects provided by 6 global collaborators. Deeply sampled blood TCRbeta repertoires from subjects exposed to, actively infected with, or recovered from COVID-19 were included in the dataset. A freely available public database, intended as a resource for researchers studying the immune response to SARS-CoV-2, is where the repertoires were released.

The immunoSEQ Assay, a bias-controlled multiplex PCR, was used to amplify TCRbeta CDR3 regions from genomic DNA. In the source study's methods: Within the assay, amplification of reference gene primers was used to estimate how many nucleated cells each sample contained. Sequence reads were collapsed and filtered to measure the absolute abundance of every unique TCRbeta CDR3 rearrangement. For each sample, productive Simpson clonality was calculated by taking the square root of Simpson's diversity index across productive rearrangements. In its TCRdb copy, this immuneACCESS table keeps in-frame sequences only and misses some clones. Where compared with another copy, unresolved V genes explain less than half of these, and the others have no known cause. That table supplies the V and J calls and clone size; D and trimming were determined from the DNA. The sample table shows about 170,000 clones, and 85% to 90% are seen once. 2% to 3% of the sample goes to the ten largest clones.

At one collaborating source in Seattle, patients were enrolled during active infection and were followed longitudinally through the course of disease. Each collaborating institution followed its own protocols to collect whole blood in K2EDTA tubes. Collaborator samples were shipped for TCRbeta analysis as frozen whole blood, isolated PBMCs, or DNA extracted from either sample type. Inclusive of the bounding cysteine and phenylalanine, the CDR3 is 13 residues long. The DNA shown is the 39-base CDR3, in frame from base 1. CDR1 and CDR2 (SGHRS, YFSETQ) derive from the germline V gene. The V end loses 0 bases and the J end loses 3 bases, and a stretch of 7 bases separates them. This clone was seen only once. It lacks a known antigen. Per-nucleotide qualities are absent, and no much larger clonotype sits a single base away. The study at large found these results: The amount of clinical and demographic metadata varied by source and participant and was provided uncurated.

This TCR was recovered from an elderly woman with COVID-19, enrolled during active disease. Sequences were obtained from peripheral blood. The chain employs TRBV5-1 and TRBJ2-7; confidence is insufficient to name the D gene. The DNA is as follows: TGCGCCAGCAGCTTGGCCGCGGTCTACGAGCAGTACTTC. This yields the protein CASSLAAVYEQYF.